The TCR beta chain described here comes from a study of T-cell memory formation after mild COVID-19. General study results and limits: Later expanders leaned CD4+, whereas clones that contracted between day 15 and 85 were balanced CD4/CD8. That cross-reactive memory joined was suggested by some responding clones appearing in pre-infection memory. Clones that contracted clustered mainly in CM and EM if CD4+ and in EMRA if CD8+.

The CDR3 totals 15 residues. The V end lost 5 bases, the J end lost 3 bases, and 14 bases lay between the germline ends. Constant-segment-primed 5'RACE gave TCR alpha and TCR beta cDNA libraries with sample barcodes and UMIs. TCRdb analysed the 5' RACE reads with MiXCR anew, one entry per CDR3 protein. The table records approximately 210,000 distinct CDR3 sequences, roughly 10% of them present only once. A word on this clonotype: Its antigen is currently unknown.

The receptor was isolated from a man between 18 and 35 years old who had mild COVID-19 (a few samples of this study predate the infection). Cell type and time point are not known. The chain uses TRBV12-3 or TRBV12-4 and TRBJ1-5; D gene uncertain. Sequenced sample: PBMCs or a T cell subset sorted from them (not recorded which). The CDR3 bases are TGTGCCAGCAGTCCGAGATGGGGAGACAATCAGCCCCAGCATTTT. Translation: CASSPRWGDNQPQHF.